The clone carrying this T cell receptor (beta chain) was detected ten times or more. What it binds is unknown. The sample belongs to a study of T cell repertoires in cytomegalovirus infection. The overall study: From public TCR beta signatures came an indication of both CMV infection and matching HLA type. Study-level results: Summed frequency of shared TCR beta families picked out CMV carriers who also had the relevant HLA. Dominating the ex vivo response were HLA-C-restricted CMV-specific TCR beta clonotypes.

CDR3 length equals 14 residues. V was trimmed by 5 bases and J by 5 bases, leaving 10 bases between them. The germline gives CDR1 SGHTA, CDR2 FQGNSA. TCRdb reprocessed the reads via MiXCR and lists one record per CDR3 protein. The sample gives around 300,000 distinct CDR3 sequences, roughly a quarter of which show up once; around 13% is in the top ten. The receptor was derived from a human donor in good health (CMV status not recorded). Some clones in this sample may be carry-over from other donors' samples. V usage is TRBV7-2 and J usage is TRBJ1-6, with a possible D match to TRBD1 (6 bases). The specimen was PBMCs. In DNA form, the CDR3 reads TGTGCCAGCAGCAAACAGGGAGATAATTCACCCCTCCACTTT. As protein: CASSKQGDNSPLHF. The full variable domain, rest sourced from reference TRBV7-2 and TRBJ1-6, is GAGVSQSPSNKVTEKGKDVELRCDPISGHTALYWYRQSLGQGLEFLIYFQGNSAPDKSGLPSDRFSAERTGGSVSTLTIQRTQQEDSAVYLCASSKQGDNSPLHFGNGTRLTVT.